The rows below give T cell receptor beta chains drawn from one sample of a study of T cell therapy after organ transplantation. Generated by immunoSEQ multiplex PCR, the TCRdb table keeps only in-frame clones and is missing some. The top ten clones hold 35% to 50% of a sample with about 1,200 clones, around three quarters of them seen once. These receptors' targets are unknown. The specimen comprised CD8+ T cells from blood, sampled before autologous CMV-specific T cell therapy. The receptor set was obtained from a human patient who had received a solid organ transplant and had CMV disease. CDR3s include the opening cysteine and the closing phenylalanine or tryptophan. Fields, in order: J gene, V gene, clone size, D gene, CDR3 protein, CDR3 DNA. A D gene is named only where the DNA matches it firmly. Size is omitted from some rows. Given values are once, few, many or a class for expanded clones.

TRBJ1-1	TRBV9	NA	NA	CASSVVGVNEAFF	TGTGCCAGCAGCGTAGTGGGGGTAAATGAAGCTTTCTTT
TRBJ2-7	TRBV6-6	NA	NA	CASSPGPSYEQYF	TGTGCCAGCAGTCCCGGTCCCTCCTACGAGCAGTACTTC
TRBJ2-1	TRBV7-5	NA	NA	CASSGLSSYNEQFF	TGTGCCAGCAGCGGATTGAGCTCCTACAATGAGCAGTTCTTC
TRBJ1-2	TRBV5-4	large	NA	CASRAGTNYGYTF	TGTGCCAGCAGGGCCGGGACCAACTATGGCTACACCTTC
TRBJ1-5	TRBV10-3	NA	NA	CAISESTMNQPQHF	TGTGCCATCAGTGAGTCGACAATGAATCAGCCCCAGCATTTT
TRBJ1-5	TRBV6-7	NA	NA	CASSYSEGRYQPQHF	TGTGCCAGCAGTTATTCCGAGGGGAGGTATCAGCCCCAGCATTTT
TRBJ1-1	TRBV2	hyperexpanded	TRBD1	CASMLVGTVGTEAFF	TGTGCCAGCATGCTAGTCGGGACAGTGGGGACTGAAGCTTTCTTT
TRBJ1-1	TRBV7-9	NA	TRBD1	CASSLAVTGHTEAFF	TGTGCCAGCAGCTTGGCCGTGACAGGGCACACTGAAGCTTTCTTT
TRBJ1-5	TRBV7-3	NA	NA	CASSLEESSNQPQHF	TGTGCCAGCAGCCTGGAGGAGAGTAGCAATCAGCCCCAGCATTTT
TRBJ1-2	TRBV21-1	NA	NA	CASSRGPGNGYTF	TGTGCCAGCAGCCGCGGCCCAGGGAATGGCTACACCTTC
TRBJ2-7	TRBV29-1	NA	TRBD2	CSASGTSGRNSYEQYF	TGCAGCGCTTCCGGGACTAGCGGCCGGAACTCCTACGAGCAGTACTTC
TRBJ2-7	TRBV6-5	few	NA	CASSYQDSRREQYF	TGTGCCAGCAGTTACCAGGATTCCCGGCGCGAGCAGTACTTC
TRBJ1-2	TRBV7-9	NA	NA	CASSLDLGQSSAPYGYTF	TGTGCCAGCAGCTTAGACCTAGGACAGTCCTCAGCCCCTTATGGCTACACCTTC
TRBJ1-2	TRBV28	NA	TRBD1	CASSPGQGARGYTF	TGTGCCAGCAGCCCTGGACAGGGGGCGCGTGGCTACACCTTC
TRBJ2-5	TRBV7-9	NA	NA	CASSLFARETQYF	TGTGCCAGCAGCTTATTCGCGAGGGAGACCCAGTACTTC